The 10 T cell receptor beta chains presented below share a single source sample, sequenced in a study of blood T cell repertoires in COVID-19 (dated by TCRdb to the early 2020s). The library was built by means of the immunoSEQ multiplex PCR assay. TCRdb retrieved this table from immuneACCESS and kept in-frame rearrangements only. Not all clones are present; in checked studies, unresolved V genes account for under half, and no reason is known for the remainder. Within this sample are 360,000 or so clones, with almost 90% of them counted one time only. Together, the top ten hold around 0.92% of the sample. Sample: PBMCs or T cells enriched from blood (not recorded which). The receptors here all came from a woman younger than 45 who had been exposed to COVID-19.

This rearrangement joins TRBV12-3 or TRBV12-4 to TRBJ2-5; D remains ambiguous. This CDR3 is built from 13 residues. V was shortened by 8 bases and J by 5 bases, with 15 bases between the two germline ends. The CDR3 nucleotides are TGTGCCAGCCTCAGAGGATTCGGGGAGACCCAGTACTTC. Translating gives CASLRGFGETQYF.

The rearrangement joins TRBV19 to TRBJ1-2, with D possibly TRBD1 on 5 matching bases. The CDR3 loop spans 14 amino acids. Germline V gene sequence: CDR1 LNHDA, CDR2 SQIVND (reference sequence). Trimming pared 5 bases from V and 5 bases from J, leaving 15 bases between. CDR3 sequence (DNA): TGTGCCAGTAGTCTCCCGGACAAAGAGTATGGCTACACCTTC. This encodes CASSLPDKEYGYTF. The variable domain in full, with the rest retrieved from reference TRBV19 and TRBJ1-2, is DGGITQSPKYLFRKEGQNVTLSCEQNLNHDAMYWYRQDPGQGLRLIYYSQIVNDFQKGDIAEGYSVSREKKESFPLTVTSAQKNPTAFYLCASSLPDKEYGYTFGSGTRLTVV.

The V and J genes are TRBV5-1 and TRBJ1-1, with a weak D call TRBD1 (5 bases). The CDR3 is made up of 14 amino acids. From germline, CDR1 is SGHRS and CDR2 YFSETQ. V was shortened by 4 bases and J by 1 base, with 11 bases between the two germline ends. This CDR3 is CASSHLTENTEAFF. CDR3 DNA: TGCGCCAGCAGCCACCTGACAGAGAACACTGAAGCTTTCTTT.

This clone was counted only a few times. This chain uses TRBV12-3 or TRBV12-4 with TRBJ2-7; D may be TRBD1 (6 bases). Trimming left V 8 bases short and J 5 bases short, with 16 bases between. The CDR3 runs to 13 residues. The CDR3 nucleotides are TGTGCCAGCCGACCAGACCCAGGGGACGAGCAGTACTTC. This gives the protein CASRPDPGDEQYF.

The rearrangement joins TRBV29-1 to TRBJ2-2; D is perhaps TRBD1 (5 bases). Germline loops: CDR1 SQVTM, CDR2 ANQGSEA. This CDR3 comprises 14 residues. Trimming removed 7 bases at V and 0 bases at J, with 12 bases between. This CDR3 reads CSGARQTNTGELFF. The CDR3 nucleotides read TGCAGCGGCGCTAGACAGACGAACACCGGGGAGCTGTTTTTT.

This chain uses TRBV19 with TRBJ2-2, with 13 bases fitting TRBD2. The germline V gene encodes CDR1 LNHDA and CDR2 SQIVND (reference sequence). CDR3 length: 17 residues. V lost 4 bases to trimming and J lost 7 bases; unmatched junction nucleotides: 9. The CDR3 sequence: CASSKGLAGRVGGELFF. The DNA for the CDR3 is TGTGCCAGTAGTAAGGGACTAGCGGGGCGGGTCGGCGGGGAGCTGTTTTTT. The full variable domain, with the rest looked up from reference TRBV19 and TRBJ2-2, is DGGITQSPKYLFRKEGQNVTLSCEQNLNHDAMYWYRQDPGQGLRLIYYSQIVNDFQKGDIAEGYSVSREKKESFPLTVTSAQKNPTAFYLCASSKGLAGRVGGELFFGEGSRLTVL.

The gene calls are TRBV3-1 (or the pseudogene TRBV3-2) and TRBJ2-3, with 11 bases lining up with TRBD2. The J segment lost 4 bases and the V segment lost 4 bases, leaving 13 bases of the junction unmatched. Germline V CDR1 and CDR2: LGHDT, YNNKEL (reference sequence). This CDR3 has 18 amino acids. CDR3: CASSRLAGRRGAADTQYF. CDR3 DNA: TGTGCCAGCAGCCGACTAGCGGGGAGGAGAGGGGCCGCAGATACGCAGTATTTT.

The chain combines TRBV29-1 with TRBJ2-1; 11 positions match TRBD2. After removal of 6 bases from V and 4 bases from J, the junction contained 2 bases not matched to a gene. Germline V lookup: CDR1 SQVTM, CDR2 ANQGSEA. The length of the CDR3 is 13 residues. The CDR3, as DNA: TGCAGCGTGGGACTAGCGGCTTACAATGAGCAGTTCTTC. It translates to CSVGLAAYNEQFF.

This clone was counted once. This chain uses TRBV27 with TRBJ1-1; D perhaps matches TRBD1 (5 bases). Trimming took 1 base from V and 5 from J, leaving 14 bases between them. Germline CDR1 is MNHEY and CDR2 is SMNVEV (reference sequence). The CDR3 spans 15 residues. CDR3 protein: CASSLLKGRGTEAFF. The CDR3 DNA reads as TGTGCCAGCAGTTTATTGAAGGGGCGGGGGACTGAAGCTTTCTTT.

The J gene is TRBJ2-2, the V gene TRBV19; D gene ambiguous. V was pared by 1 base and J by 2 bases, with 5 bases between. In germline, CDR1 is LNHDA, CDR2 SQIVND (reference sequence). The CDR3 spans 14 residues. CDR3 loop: CASSIGLNTGELFF. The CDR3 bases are TGTGCCAGTAGTATAGGGCTCAACACCGGGGAGCTGTTTTTT. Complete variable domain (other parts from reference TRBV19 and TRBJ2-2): DGGITQSPKYLFRKEGQNVTLSCEQNLNHDAMYWYRQDPGQGLRLIYYSQIVNDFQKGDIAEGYSVSREKKESFPLTVTSAQKNPTAFYLCASSIGLNTGELFFGEGSRLTVL.